The present TCR beta chain was sequenced within a study of T cell repertoires in cytomegalovirus infection. Study as a whole: Public TCR beta signatures provided an indication of both CMV infection and a matching HLA type.

TCRdb fed the reads into MiXCR, producing one record per CDR3 protein. There are some 600,000 distinct CDR3 sequences in the sample; around 24% occur only once, and 7.5% to 9% lies in the top ten. Only a few counts were recorded for this clonotype. The antigen is unknown. V shed 4 bases and J 6 bases; nucleotides not matched to a gene: 11. In germline, CDR1 is MNHEY, CDR2 SVGEGT. The CDR3 length is 15 residues. Study-wide points: CMV-specific TCR beta clonotypes restricted by HLA-C dominated the ex vivo response. Summed frequency of shared TCR beta families picked out CMV carriers who also had the relevant HLA.

The origin of this receptor is a human donor in good health (CMV status not recorded). Some clones in this sample may be carry-over from other donors' samples. The sequencing sample was made of CD8+ T cells from PBMCs. V and J are TRBV6-2 or TRBV6-3 and TRBJ1-2, with TRBD1 matching 7 bases. In DNA, the CDR3 is TGTGCCAGCAGTTTCGAGACAGGGACGTTACATGGCTACACCTTC. Residues: CASSFETGTLHGYTF.